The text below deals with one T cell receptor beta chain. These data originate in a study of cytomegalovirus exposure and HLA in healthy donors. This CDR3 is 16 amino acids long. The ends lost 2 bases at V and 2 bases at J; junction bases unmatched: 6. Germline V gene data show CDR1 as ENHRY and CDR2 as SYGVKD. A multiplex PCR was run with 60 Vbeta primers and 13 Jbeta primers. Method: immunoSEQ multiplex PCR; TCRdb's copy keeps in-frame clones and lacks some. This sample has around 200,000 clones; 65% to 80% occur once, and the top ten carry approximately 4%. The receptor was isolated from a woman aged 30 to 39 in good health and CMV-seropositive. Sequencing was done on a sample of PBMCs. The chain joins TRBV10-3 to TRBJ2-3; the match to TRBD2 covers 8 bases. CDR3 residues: CAISETIAGYTDTQYF. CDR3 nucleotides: TGTGCCATCAGTGAGACAATAGCGGGGTACACAGATACGCAGTATTTT.